Each of the 31 T cell receptor beta chains below was sequenced from the same sample in a study of T-cell reconstitution after alpha-beta-depleted transplantation in children. Preparation of the TCRbeta library involved a method that used unique molecular identifiers. TCRdb reprocessed the PCR reads via MiXCR and lists one record per CDR3 protein. The sample includes 490,000 or so distinct CDR3 sequences, around 13% seen only once; the top ten take around 6%. This sample comprised PBMCs from the stem cell graft donor, obtained from the stem cell graft. The receptors were gathered from a human donor who donated a stem cell graft to a child with combined immunodeficiency.

There are many counts of this clonotype. This chain joins TRBV12-3 or TRBV12-4 and TRBJ2-7; TRBD1 is a possible D gene (6 bases). This CDR3 contains 16 residues. Trimming removed 5 bases from V and 2 bases from J, with 19 bases in between. The CDR3 reads CASSVGVGQLAYEQYF. The DNA of the CDR3 is TGTGCCAGCAGTGTCGGCGTGGGACAACTAGCCTACGAGCAGTACTTC.

This chain joins TRBV25-1 and TRBJ2-2; D unclear. The CDR3 runs to 14 residues. Germline CDR1 and CDR2: MGHDK and SYGVNS. V lost 7 bases to trimming and J lost 1 base, with 10 bases between them. The CDR3 sequence is CASIKDQNTGELFF. CDR3 nucleotide sequence: TGTGCCAGCATTAAGGACCAGAACACCGGGGAGCTGTTTTTT.

This clonotype was recorded a few times. The chain links TRBV7-2 to TRBJ1-2; 7 bases align to TRBD1. The V gene's germline CDR1 is SGHTA and CDR2 FQGNSA. Trimming removed 4 bases from V and 5 bases from J; junction bases left unmatched: 7. This CDR3 spans 14 amino acids. The CDR3 nucleotides read TGTGCCAGCAGCTCCTTTGGACAGGATTATGGCTACACCTTC. It translates to CASSSFGQDYGYTF.

This clonotype has a handful of counts. A junction end diverges from the germline sequence, so it may reflect a read error. The chain links TRBV20-1 to TRBJ2-1; 12 nucleotides match TRBD2. Germline CDR1 DFQATT, CDR2 SNEGSKA (reference sequence). This CDR3 comprises 16 residues. Written as DNA, the CDR3 is TGCTGTGCTAGAGAAAGACTAGCGGGAGAGTACAATGAGCAGTTCTTC. Translating it yields CCARERLAGEYNEQFF.

This chain joins TRBV5-1 and TRBJ2-1; 11 nucleotides match TRBD2. V lost 7 bases to trimming and J lost 10 bases; unmatched junction nucleotides: 10. Germline CDR1 and CDR2: SGHRS and YFSETQ. This CDR3 comprises 14 residues. The CDR3 coding sequence is TGCGCCAGCTGTCTGACTAGCGGGACAGCGGAGCAGTTCTTC. Its translation: CASCLTSGTAEQFF.

This clonotype was picked up a small number of times. This chain joins TRBV25-1 and TRBJ1-2, with 7 nucleotides matching TRBD1. Trimming removed 4 bases from V and 10 bases from J; junction bases left unmatched: 12. The CDR3 runs 14 residues. CDR1 MGHDK and CDR2 SYGVNS come from the germline V gene. The CDR3 spells CASSGAGRDSDYTF. CDR3 in DNA: TGTGCCAGCAGTGGAGCCGGCAGGGACAGCGACTACACCTTC.

This CDR3 is CASSLGPGFGETQYF. The CDR3 DNA reads TGCGCCAGCAGCTTGGGCCCCGGATTTGGAGAGACCCAGTACTTC. The genes are TRBV5-1 and TRBJ2-5; D is uncertain. Trimming took 0 bases from V and 4 from J, leaving 13 bases between them. CDR3 length: 15 residues. Germline lookup yields CDR1 SGHRS and CDR2 YFSETQ.

This clonotype was counted between two and nine times. The CDR3 loop is CATGVTSSGGTYEQYF. CDR3 DNA: TGTGCCACCGGAGTTACGTCTAGCGGGGGGACCTACGAGCAGTACTTC. The chain uses TRBV6-5 and TRBJ2-7; 11 bases fit TRBD2. V gave up 10 bases and J gave up 2 bases; unmatched junction bases: 13. The CDR3 totals 16 residues. CDR1 and CDR2 (germline): MNHEY, SVGAGI.

The V and J genes are TRBV19 and TRBJ2-1, with D maybe TRBD2 (5 bases). Trimming pared 6 bases from V and 7 bases from J, leaving 19 bases between. The CDR3 runs 15 residues. Germline assignment: CDR1 LNHDA and CDR2 SQIVND (reference sequence). DNA of the CDR3: TGTGCCAGTAGCCACGAGCGGCCACGGAGGAATGAGCAGTTCTTC. Translating it yields CASSHERPRRNEQFF.

This clonotype was seen a handful of times. The chain employs TRBV18 and TRBJ2-1, with 10 bases fitting TRBD2. The CDR3 length is 14 residues. From germline, CDR1 is KGHSH and CDR2 LQKENI. With 4 bases clipped from V and 8 bases from J, the junction kept 5 bases outside the gene matches. CDR3 DNA sequence: TGTGCCAGCTCACACAGCGGGGGGGCCGATGAGCAGTTCTTC. It is translated as CASSHSGGADEQFF.

This chain joins TRBV7-9 and TRBJ2-5; the D gene is possibly TRBD1 (6 bases). V was trimmed by 5 bases and J by 3 bases, leaving 13 bases between them. Germline V gene data show CDR1 as SEHNR and CDR2 as FQNEAQ (reference sequence). The CDR3 loop spans 14 amino acids. In nucleotides, the CDR3 is TGTGCCAGCAGCATATACAGGGACGAAGAGACCCAGTACTTC. Amino acid sequence: CASSIYRDEETQYF. The variable domain in full, completed from reference TRBV7-9 and TRBJ2-5, reads DTGVSQNPRHKITKRGQNVTFRCDPISEHNRLYWYRQTLGQGPEFLTYFQNEAQLEKSRLLSDRFSAERPKGSFSTLEIQRTEQGDSAMYLCASSIYRDEETQYFGPGTRLLVL.

This clonotype has more than one count but fewer than ten. This chain joins TRBV5-1 and TRBJ2-4, with D unresolved. This CDR3 region has 14 residues. V lost 7 bases to trimming and J lost 7 bases, with 18 bases between them. Germline V gene lookup returns CDR1 SGHRS and CDR2 YFSETQ. CDR3 sequence: CASRPDSLNNIQYF. CDR3 DNA sequence: TGCGCCAGCCGCCCTGACTCTCTTAACAACATTCAGTACTTC.

This clonotype was seen only a few times. The V and J genes are TRBV11-2 and TRBJ2-1; 9 bases map to TRBD2. The J segment lost 9 bases and the V segment lost 4 bases, leaving 7 bases of the junction unmatched. Germline V gene lookup returns CDR1 SGHAT and CDR2 FQNNGV. This CDR3 is 14 amino acids long. CDR3 DNA: TGTGCCAGCAGCTCCCGGACTAGCGTCGGTGAGCAGTTCTTC. This gives the protein CASSSRTSVGEQFF.

This clonotype was seen only a few times. V gene TRBV5-1 combines with J gene TRBJ2-7; D is possibly TRBD2 (6 bases). The germline V gene has CDR1 SGHRS and CDR2 YFSETQ. V was trimmed by 2 bases and J by 0 bases, leaving 15 bases between them. The CDR3 sequence is 16 residues long. The CDR3 is CASSLRDSASSYEQYF. Written as DNA, the CDR3 is TGCGCCAGCAGCTTACGGGACTCTGCCTCCTCCTACGAGCAGTACTTC.

This clonotype turned up a few times. This CDR3 reads CASSSDFSTDTQYF. The CDR3 DNA is TGTGCCAGCAGCTCTGATTTTAGCACAGATACGCAGTATTTT. The chain uses TRBV7-9 and TRBJ2-3; D remains ambiguous. Germline CDR1 and CDR2: SEHNR and FQNEAQ (reference sequence). The CDR3 loop spans 14 amino acids. Trimming pared 4 bases from V and 0 bases from J, leaving 8 bases between.

CDR3 DNA sequence: TGCGCCAGCAGCGGCGTGGGGCCCGAGACCCAGTACTTC. Translation gives CASSGVGPETQYF. V usage is TRBV5-1 and J usage is TRBJ2-5, with D perhaps TRBD1 (5 bases). This CDR3 contains 13 residues. Germline V gene sequence: CDR1 SGHRS, CDR2 YFSETQ. V shed 4 bases and J shed 5 bases, with 12 bases lying between them.

This clonotype came up many times. The chain has TRBV5-1 and TRBJ2-2; 10 nucleotides line up with TRBD2. The CDR3 runs 15 residues. The germline gives CDR1 SGHRS, CDR2 YFSETQ. The ends lost 7 bases at V and 3 bases at J; junction bases unmatched: 6. CDR3 in amino acids: CASHSGGAYTGELFF. Written as DNA, the CDR3 is TGCGCCAGCCACAGCGGGGGGGCCTACACCGGGGAGCTGTTTTTT. The complete variable domain, with remaining parts taken from reference TRBV5-1 and TRBJ2-2, reads KAGVTQTPRYLIKTRGQQVTLSCSPISGHRSVSWYQQTPGQGLQFLFEYFSETQRNKGNFPGRFSGRQFSNSRSEMNVSTLELGDSALYLCASHSGGAYTGELFFGEGSRLTVL.

CDR3 region: CASSYSTGKYSNQPQHF. CDR3 bases: TGTGCCAGCAGTTACTCGACAGGGAAGTATAGCAATCAGCCCCAGCATTTT. The rearrangement links TRBV6-5 to TRBJ1-5; 7 bases are a match to TRBD1. Trimming took 0 bases from V and 0 from J; bases not matched to a gene: 5. The CDR3 sequence is 17 residues long. Germline V gene data show CDR1 as MNHEY and CDR2 as SVGAGI.

This clonotype appeared a few times. The chain recombines TRBV13 with TRBJ2-5; 8 positions agree with TRBD1. V lost 4 bases, J lost 5 bases, and 12 bases stayed unmatched. The CDR3 runs 16 residues. Germline V gene data show CDR1 as PRHDT and CDR2 as FYEKMQ (reference sequence). CDR3 region: CASSSSRDRWRETQYF. As DNA, the CDR3 is TGTGCCAGCAGCTCCTCCCGGGACAGGTGGCGGGAGACCCAGTACTTC. The entire variable domain, with the rest obtained from reference TRBV13 and TRBJ2-5, is as follows: AAGVIQSPRHLIKEKRETATLKCYPIPRHDTVYWYQQGPGQDPQFLISFYEKMQSDKGSIPDRFSAQQFSDYHSELNMSSLELGDSALYFCASSSSRDRWRETQYFGPGTRLLVL.

This clonotype was recorded a few times. This rearrangement joins TRBV7-2 to TRBJ1-2; D is uncertain. Germline V lookup: CDR1 SGHTA, CDR2 FQGNSA. Trimming removed 1 base at V and 12 bases at J, with 15 bases between. The CDR3 sequence is 13 residues long. The CDR3 protein is CASSLDLAGRDTF. For the CDR3, the DNA is TGTGCCAGCAGCTTAGATCTTGCCGGGAGGGACACCTTC.

The V gene is TRBV6-1, the J gene TRBJ2-6, with D possibly being TRBD1 or TRBD2 (5 bases each). This CDR3 has 18 residues. Trimming removed 7 bases from V and 0 bases from J, with 19 bases in between. Germline CDR1 is MNHNS and CDR2 is SASEGT. The CDR3 protein is CASTRVWDAPSGANVLTF. The CDR3 region has the DNA TGTGCCAGCACCCGGGTCTGGGACGCACCCTCTGGGGCCAACGTCCTGACTTTC.

This chain joins TRBV30 and TRBJ2-5; possible D gene TRBD1, 6 bases. This CDR3 is built from 13 residues. Trimming shortened V by 2 bases and J by 5 bases, and 12 bases separated the two germline ends. CDR1 is GTSNPN and CDR2 is SVGIG in the germline V gene (reference sequence). This CDR3 reads CAWSMGARETQYF. The CDR3 DNA is TGTGCCTGGAGTATGGGGGCGAGGGAGACCCAGTACTTC.

The gene calls are TRBV5-6 and TRBJ2-7, with 7 bases lining up with TRBD1. V lost 4 bases and J lost 4; bases outside the gene matches: 5. Germline V gives CDR1 SGHDT, CDR2 YYEEEE. The CDR3 totals 13 residues. CDR3 DNA: TGTGCCAGCAGCCCACAGGGGATGTACGAGCAGTACTTC. Translation gives CASSPQGMYEQYF. Based on the CDR3 plus reference TRBV5-6 and TRBJ2-7, the full variable domain is DAGVTQSPTHLIKTRGQQVTLRCSPKSGHDTVSWYQQALGQGPQFIFQYYEEEERQRGNFPDRFSGHQFPNYSSELNVNALLLGDSALYLCASSPQGMYEQYFGPGTRLTVT.

This clonotype has a count of ten or more. The V and J genes are TRBV7-2 and TRBJ2-3; D gene unclear. CDR3 size: 14 residues. V shed 1 base and J shed 1 base, with 6 bases lying between them. CDR1 SGHTA and CDR2 FQGNSA come from the germline V gene. The CDR3 region has the DNA TGTGCCAGCAGCTTAGAGTACGGCACAGATACGCAGTATTTT. Protein sequence: CASSLEYGTDTQYF.

This clonotype turned up a few times. This rearrangement joins TRBV11-2 to TRBJ2-3, with D unresolved. Germline V gene lookup returns CDR1 SGHAT and CDR2 FQNNGV. The CDR3 covers 15 residues. V dropped 4 bases and J dropped 2 bases, with 13 bases sitting between them. The DNA for the CDR3 is TGTGCCAGCAGCTCAGTGGGTGTAACCACAGATACGCAGTATTTT. Residues: CASSSVGVTTDTQYF.

A single count supports this clonotype. The chain carries TRBV7-3 and TRBJ2-6; no definite D call. Trimming cost V 6 bases and J 0 bases, with 12 bases left between them. Germline V gene lookup returns CDR1 SGHTA and CDR2 FQGTGA. The CDR3 extends over 16 amino acids. The CDR3 is CASRVARRSGANVLTF. DNA of the CDR3: TGTGCCAGCAGGGTTGCAAGACGCTCTGGGGCCAACGTCCTGACTTTC.

This clonotype has a handful of counts. The chain links TRBV6-2 or TRBV6-3 to TRBJ2-1, with TRBD1 as a possible D gene (6 bases). Germline V lookup: CDR1 MNHEY, CDR2 SVGEGT. The CDR3 is 15 residues long. Trimming shortened V by 6 bases and J by 4 bases, and 16 bases separated the two germline ends. In DNA, the CDR3 is TGTGCCAGCAGCAGATACCGGGACATGTACAATGAGCAGTTCTTC. Its protein product is CASSRYRDMYNEQFF.

The V and J genes are TRBV12-3 or TRBV12-4 and TRBJ2-5, with 7 nucleotides matching TRBD1. The CDR3 spans 15 residues. The V segment lost 7 bases and the J segment 3 bases; nucleotides outside the gene matches: 11. The CDR3, as DNA: TGTGCCAGCACCGTGAGGGGGCCCGGAGAAGAGACCCAGTACTTC. Translation gives CASTVRGPGEETQYF.

Worth noting for this clonotype: The germline gene is not matched at one end of the junction; a read error may be the cause. The rearrangement uses TRBV7-2 and TRBJ2-1, with TRBD1 matching 8 bases. The CDR3 is 15 residues long. Germline loops: CDR1 SGHTA, CDR2 FQGNSA. Here the CDR3 reads CASSSDRESYKEQFF. The CDR3 DNA follows: TGTGCCAGCAGCTCGGACAGGGAGTCCTACAAAGAGCAGTTCTTC.

This clonotype was counted between two and nine times. The chain carries TRBV11-3 and TRBJ2-1, with 9 bases identical to TRBD2. The germline V gene encodes CDR1 SGHNT and CDR2 YENEEA. CDR3 length: 15 amino acids. V shed 5 bases and J 4 bases; nucleotides not matched to a gene: 6. CDR3: CASSEGGLAYNEQFF. The DNA of the CDR3 is TGTGCCAGCAGCGAAGGGGGACTAGCTTACAATGAGCAGTTCTTC. The full variable domain, its missing parts supplied by reference TRBV11-3 and TRBJ2-1, is EAGVVQSPRYKIIEKKQPVAFWCNPISGHNTLYWYLQNLGQGPELLIRYENEEAVDDSQLPKDRFSAERLKGVDSTLKIQPAELGDSAVYLCASSEGGLAYNEQFFGPGTRLTVL.

The chain joins TRBV5-1 to TRBJ2-6; 11 bases are shared with TRBD2. The CDR3 has 18 amino acids. V trimming: 3 bases; J trimming: 3 bases; junction bases outside the gene matches: 8. Germline lookup yields CDR1 SGHRS and CDR2 YFSETQ. The CDR3 DNA follows: TGCGCCAGCAGCTCTGTAACTAGCGGGAGCCTTGGGGCCAACGTCCTGACTTTC. Its protein is CASSSVTSGSLGANVLTF.